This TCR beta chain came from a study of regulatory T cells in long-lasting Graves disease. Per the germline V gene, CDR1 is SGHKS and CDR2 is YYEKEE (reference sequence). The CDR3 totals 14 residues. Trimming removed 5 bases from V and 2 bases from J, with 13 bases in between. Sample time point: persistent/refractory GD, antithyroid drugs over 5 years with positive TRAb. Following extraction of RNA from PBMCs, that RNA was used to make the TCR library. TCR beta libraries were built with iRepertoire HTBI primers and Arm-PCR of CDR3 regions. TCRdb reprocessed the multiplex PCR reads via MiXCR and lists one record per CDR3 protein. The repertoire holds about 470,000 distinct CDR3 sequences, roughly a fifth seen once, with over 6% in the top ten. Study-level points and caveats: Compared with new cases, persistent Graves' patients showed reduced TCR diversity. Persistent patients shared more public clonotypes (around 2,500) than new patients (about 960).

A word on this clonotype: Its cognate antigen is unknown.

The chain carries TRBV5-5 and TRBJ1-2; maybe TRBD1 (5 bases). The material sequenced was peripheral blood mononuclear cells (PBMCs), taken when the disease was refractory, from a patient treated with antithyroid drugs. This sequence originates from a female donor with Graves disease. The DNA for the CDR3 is TGTGCCAGCAGTTCAGACAGCCCGAACTATGGCTACACCTTC. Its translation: CASSSDSPNYGYTF.